This T cell receptor (beta chain) originates from a study of T cell responses to AZD1222 COVID-19 vaccine. Looking at the study overall: It was second doses at about 4 or about 12 weeks that were pooled.

To note about this clone: Its antigen is unidentified.

Clones were sequenced by immunoSEQ multiplex PCR, and TCRdb holds only the in-frame ones, with some missing. The table lists under 200,000 clones, roughly 92% of them singletons, with 1% to 1.5% in the top ten. V lost 2 bases, J lost 3 bases, and 3 bases stayed unmatched. The V gene's germline CDR1 is SGHNT and CDR2 YENEEA. There are 16 residues in the CDR3. The study's findings and limits: Spike-wide vaccine-associated CD4 TCRs dominated at 160-218 and 743-854. Seropositive AZD1222 recipients at baseline numbered only five to seven. An increase in Spike-specific TCR breadth and depth was observed after two AZD1222 doses.

The rearrangement links TRBV11-3 to TRBJ2-2; 10 bases are shared with TRBD2. The TCR comes from an adult in good health. Sequences were derived from peripheral blood, sampled on day 0 of AZD1222 vaccination. In DNA, the CDR3 is TGTGCCAGCAGCTTAAGACTAGCGGGCCACACCGGGGAGCTGTTTTTT. This sequence encodes CASSLRLAGHTGELFF.